This T cell receptor (beta chain) was identified during a study of response to subunit inactivated influenza vaccine. Study conclusions and caveats: Authors suggested each seasonal flu vaccination may recruit only limited numbers of new T cells.

There are 13 residues in the CDR3. CDR1 and CDR2 (germline): SGHTA, FQGNSA. V dropped 1 base and J dropped 9 bases, with 10 bases sitting between them. This clonotype was detected only a few times. The antigen is not known. TCRdb itself ran the RT-PCR reads through MiXCR, one entry per CDR3 protein. Among 540,000 or so distinct CDR3 sequences listed, 10% to 15% were seen once. The rearrangement joins TRBV7-2 to TRBJ2-1; D gene uncertain. The sequenced sample was PBMCs from blood, obtained roughly 6 weeks after vaccination. This TCR came from a man between 50 and 59 years old who received an inactivated influenza vaccine. The CDR3 reads CASSLEPRTEQFF. CDR3 nucleotides: TGTGCCAGCAGCTTAGAACCCCGAACTGAGCAGTTCTTC.